This record covers a single TCR beta chain. The target antigen is unknown. These data originate in a study of CD8 T cell repertoires and HIV-1 epitope variants. The CDR3 contains 15 residues. The germline V gene has CDR1 SEHNR and CDR2 FQNEAQ (reference sequence). The germline V and J ends were trimmed by 0 bases and 2 bases, with 9 bases remaining between them. Repertoires were generated with immunoSEQ multiplex PCR, while TCRdb's copy carries only in-frame clones and drops some. The profile shows roughly 5,300 clones, less than 70% of them singletons. This TCR was recovered from a male donor with HIV. The sequencing sample was made of cultured CD8+ T cells derived from PBMCs. The chain recombines TRBV7-9 with TRBJ2-3; D may be TRBD2 (6 bases). The CDR3 protein is CASSLAGGPTDTQYF. For the CDR3, the DNA is TGTGCCAGCAGCTTAGCGGGAGGCCCCACAGATACGCAGTATTTT. The whole variable domain, filled in from reference TRBV7-9 and TRBJ2-3, reads DTGVSQNPRHKITKRGQNVTFRCDPISEHNRLYWYRQTLGQGPEFLTYFQNEAQLEKSRLLSDRFSAERPKGSFSTLEIQRTEQGDSAMYLCASSLAGGPTDTQYFGPGTRLTVL.